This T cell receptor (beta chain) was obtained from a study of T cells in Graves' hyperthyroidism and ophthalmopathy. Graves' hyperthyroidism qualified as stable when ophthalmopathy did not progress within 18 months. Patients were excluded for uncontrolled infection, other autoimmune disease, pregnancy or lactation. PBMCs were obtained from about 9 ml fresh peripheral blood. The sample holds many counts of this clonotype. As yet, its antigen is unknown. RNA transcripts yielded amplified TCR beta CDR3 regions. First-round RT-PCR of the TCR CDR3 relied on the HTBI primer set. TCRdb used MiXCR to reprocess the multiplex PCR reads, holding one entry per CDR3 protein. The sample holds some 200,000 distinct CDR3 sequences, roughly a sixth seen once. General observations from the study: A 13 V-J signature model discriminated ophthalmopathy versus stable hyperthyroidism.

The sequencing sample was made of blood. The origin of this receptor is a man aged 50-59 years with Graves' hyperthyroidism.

This CDR3 reads CSARVDDRANTGELFF. DNA for the CDR3: TGCAGTGCTAGAGTGGATGACAGGGCGAACACCGGGGAGCTGTTTTTT. This chain joins TRBV20-1 and TRBJ2-2, with 7 nucleotides matching TRBD1. The V segment lost 1 base and the J segment 0 bases; nucleotides outside the gene matches: 5. Germline V gene lookup returns CDR1 DFQATT and CDR2 SNEGSKA (reference sequence). The length of the CDR3 is 16 residues.